These T cell receptor beta chains were read from a single sample in a study of technical replicates of blood from a handful of donors. Clones were sequenced by immunoSEQ multiplex PCR, and TCRdb holds only the in-frame ones, with some missing. The table includes about 62,000 clones, nearly 90% detected once. Specimen: PBMCs. Receptors originate from a human donor in good health. Some clones in this sample may be carry-over from other donors' samples. The CDR3 runs from the conserved cysteine through the conserved F or W. The order of the fields is V gene, J gene, clone size, D gene, CDR3 protein, CDR3 DNA. A D gene is named only where the DNA matches it firmly. Size tells how often a clone was seen (once, few, many) or the class of an expanded clone, and some rows leave it out.

>TRBV11-2|TRBJ2-3|.|.
CASSLAVDTQYF
TGTGCCAGCAGCTTGGCGGTAGATACGCAGTATTTT
>TRBV4-3|TRBJ2-3|.|.
CASSQGGTVLTDTQYF
TGCGCCAGCAGCCAAGGAGGGACTGTTTTGACAGATACGCAGTATTTT
>TRBV2|TRBJ2-3|.|.
CASSAGPEADTQYF
TGTGCCAGCAGTGCCGGCCCCGAGGCAGATACGCAGTATTTT
>TRBV7-8|TRBJ1-1|.|TRBD1
CASSKGQGAHEAFF
TGTGCCAGCAGCAAGGGACAGGGGGCGCATGAAGCTTTCTTT
>TRBV7-2|TRBJ2-1|.|.
CASSVAVLSSYNEQFF
TGTGCCAGCAGCGTAGCGGTCCTAAGCTCCTACAATGAGCAGTTCTTC
>TRBV7-2|TRBJ2-7|.|TRBD2
CASSLIGGGNEQYF
TGTGCCAGCAGCTTAATTGGGGGGGGGAACGAGCAGTACTTC
>TRBV29-1|TRBJ1-3|.|.
CSVEDRTVSGNTIYF
TGCAGCGTTGAAGACCGGACAGTATCAGGAAACACCATATATTTT
>TRBV11-2|TRBJ2-3|.|TRBD2
CASSLPPGLAITDTQYF
TGTGCCAGCAGCCTACCCCCCGGACTAGCGATCACAGATACGCAGTATTTT
>TRBV7-3|TRBJ2-7|.|.
CASSLSTGNEQYF
TGTGCCAGCAGCTTGAGCACAGGGAACGAGCAGTACTTC
>TRBV6-5|TRBJ1-1|.|.
CASSSGWSEAFF
TGTGCCAGCAGTTCAGGTTGGTCTGAAGCTTTCTTT
>TRBV9|TRBJ2-2|.|TRBD2
CASTTLSGGARTGELFF
TGTGCCAGCACCACACTTAGCGGGGGGGCCAGGACCGGGGAGCTGTTTTTT
>TRBV7-3|TRBJ2-1|.|.
CASSHVGDEQFF
TGTGCCAGCAGCCACGTCGGGGATGAGCAGTTCTTC
>TRBV6-4|TRBJ2-3|.|.
CASSDQGDTQYF
TGTGCCAGCAGTGACCAGGGAGATACGCAGTATTTT
>TRBV5-1|TRBJ2-3|.|TRBD2
CASSLVGLAGVDTQYF
TGCGCCAGCAGCTTGGTTGGACTAGCGGGTGTAGATACGCAGTATTTT
>TRBV7-2|TRBJ2-7|.|TRBD2
CASSQRTSGVYEQYF
TGTGCCAGCAGCCAAAGGACTAGCGGAGTGTACGAGCAGTACTTC
>TRBV6-5|TRBJ2-1|.|TRBD1
CASIPTGGSLNEQFF
TGTGCCAGCATTCCGACAGGGGGCTCGTTGAATGAGCAGTTCTTC
>TRBV6-1|TRBJ2-6|.|.
CASSDLVSAGANVLTF
TGTGCCAGCAGTGATTTAGTAAGTGCTGGGGCCAACGTCCTGACTTTC
>TRBV7-6|TRBJ2-3|.|.
CASSSLLTDTQYF
TGTGCCAGCAGCTCCCTCCTAACAGATACGCAGTATTTT
>TRBV6-5|TRBJ1-1|.|TRBD1
CASSQDRQKAFF
TGTGCCAGCAGTCAGGACAGGCAGAAAGCTTTCTTT
>TRBV20-1|TRBJ2-3|once|.
CSGSTDTQYF
TGCAGCGGTAGCACAGATACGCAGTATTTT
>TRBV4-3|TRBJ2-1|.|.
CASSQALAIEQFF
TGCGCCAGCAGCCAAGCTCTAGCTATTGAGCAGTTCTTC
>TRBV12-5|TRBJ2-2|.|.
CASAPDRPANTGELFF
TGTGCTAGTGCCCCGGACAGACCTGCGAACACCGGGGAGCTGTTTTTT